Below are 18 T cell receptor beta chains sequenced from a single sample in a study of cytomegalovirus exposure and HLA in healthy donors (dated by TCRdb to 2015 to 2018). The protocol used for the library was the immunoSEQ multiplex PCR assay. As stored in TCRdb, this immuneACCESS dataset retains in-frame rearrangements with V and J assigned. A fraction of the clones does not appear; measured against another copy, unresolved V genes explain less than half of the discrepancy, and the remainder lacks a known reason. In this sample the table shows 120,000 or so clones, roughly 89% of which occur a single time. Clones ranked in the top ten supply 0.95% to 1.3% of the sample. Sequenced: PBMCs. The receptors come from a woman aged 18-30 years in good health and CMV-seronegative.

The chain links TRBV9 to TRBJ1-1, with D unresolved. The CDR3 is 13 amino acids. Germline loops: CDR1 SGDLS, CDR2 YYNGEE. Trimming pared 4 bases from V and 6 bases from J, leaving 13 bases between. CDR3 nucleotide sequence: TGTGCCAGCAGCCCGATCGGTAGCGCTGAAGCTTTCTTT. This codes for CASSPIGSAEAFF.

This clone was detected once. This chain connects TRBV6-6 to TRBJ1-6, with 11 bases aligning to TRBD1. Trimming took 7 bases from V and 8 from J; bases not matched to a gene: 10. The CDR3 covers 16 residues. CDR1 is MNHNY and CDR2 is SVGAGI in the germline V gene (reference sequence). The CDR3 spells CASKNPGQGDHSPLHF. In nucleotides, the CDR3 is TGTGCCAGCAAAAACCCGGGACAGGGGGATCATTCACCCCTCCACTTT.

The chain joins TRBV10-1 to TRBJ2-1, with D possibly matching TRBD2 (5 bases). Germline CDR1 WNHNN, CDR2 SYGVQD (reference sequence). Deletions cut 5 bases from V and 8 bases from J, with 16 bases between. The length of the CDR3 is 14 residues. The CDR3 DNA follows: TGCGCCAGCAGTCAAGGAAGAGGGATGCATGAGCAGTTCTTC. Residues: CASSQGRGMHEQFF.

The rearrangement links TRBV4-2 to TRBJ1-5; TRBD1 matches at 9 bases. V was pared by 2 bases and J by 5 bases, with 4 bases of the junction left unmatched. The CDR3 contains 15 residues. Germline V CDR1 and CDR2: LGHNA, YNFKEQ. CDR3 amino acids: CASSQMDRGYQPQHF. In nucleotides, the CDR3 is TGTGCCAGCAGCCAAATGGACAGGGGATATCAGCCCCAGCATTTT.

The J gene is TRBJ2-7, the V gene TRBV2, with TRBD2 matching over 8 bases. This CDR3 is built from 12 residues. The germline V gene has CDR1 SNHLY and CDR2 FYNNEI. J lost 3 bases, V lost 6 bases, and 1 base had no gene match. CDR3 DNA: TGTGCCAGCAGACTAGCGGACTACGAGCAGTACTTC. It translates to CASRLADYEQYF.

V and J are TRBV7-8 and TRBJ2-2; 7 bases line up with TRBD1. Germline CDR1 reads SGHVS; CDR2 reads FQNEAQ. CDR3 length: 15 residues. V was pared by 6 bases and J by 5 bases, with 9 bases of the junction left unmatched. Here the CDR3 reads CASRDVQGFTGELFF. In DNA, the CDR3 is TGTGCCAGCAGGGACGTACAGGGGTTTACCGGGGAGCTGTTTTTT.

This clone was counted a few times. The chain employs TRBV28 and TRBJ1-2; TRBD1 is a possible D gene (5 bases). Trimming left V 1 base short and J 4 bases short, with 10 bases between. The germline gives CDR1 MDHEN, CDR2 SYDVKM. This CDR3 contains 14 residues. This CDR3 reads CASSLLGGSYGYTF. In DNA, the CDR3 is TGTGCCAGCAGTTTATTGGGGGGGAGCTATGGCTACACCTTC.

The genes are TRBV6-1 and TRBJ1-3; 9 bases fit TRBD1. V shed 3 bases and J 3 bases; nucleotides not matched to a gene: 6. CDR3 length: 16 amino acids. Per the germline V gene, CDR1 is MNHNS and CDR2 is SASEGT. As DNA, the CDR3 is TGTGCCAGCAGTGATTGGACAGGGGTGTTTGGAAACACCATATATTTT. Its translation: CASSDWTGVFGNTIYF.

V usage is TRBV30 and J usage is TRBJ2-1, with TRBD2 matching 10 bases. The CDR3 totals 21 residues. The germline V gene encodes CDR1 GTSNPN and CDR2 SVGIG (reference sequence). J gave up 0 bases and V 1 base, and 18 bases lay outside the gene matches. CDR3 sequence reads: CAWSGLAGALGGKSSYNEQFF. The CDR3 bases are TGTGCCTGGAGTGGCCTAGCGGGAGCATTAGGAGGTAAAAGCTCCTACAATGAGCAGTTCTTC. The entire variable domain, with the rest obtained from reference TRBV30 and TRBJ2-1, is as follows: SQTIHQWPATLVQPVGSPLSLECTVEGTSNPNLYWYRQAAGRGLQLLFYSVGIGQISSEVPQNLSASRPQDRQFILSSKKLLLSDSGFYLCAWSGLAGALGGKSSYNEQFFGPGTRLTVL.

The chain has TRBV18 and TRBJ1-5, with D unresolved. Germline V gene sequence: CDR1 KGHSH, CDR2 LQKENI. The length of the CDR3 is 14 residues. V was trimmed by 0 bases and J by 0 bases, leaving 3 bases between them. CDR3 residues: CASSPPYSNQPQHF. The CDR3, as DNA: TGTGCCAGCTCACCACCATATAGCAATCAGCCCCAGCATTTT.

The chain links TRBV5-6 to TRBJ2-2, with D perhaps matching TRBD1 (5 bases). Germline CDR1 reads SGHDT; CDR2 reads YYEEEE. The CDR3 is 15 amino acids. Between the trimmed V and J ends, which lost 2 bases and 5 bases, there was a span of 13 bases. The CDR3 reads CASSLSGRVTGELFF. The CDR3 DNA is TGTGCCAGCAGCTTATCGGGCAGGGTGACCGGGGAGCTGTTTTTT.

This chain connects TRBV7-2 to TRBJ2-5; 10 bases line up with TRBD2. The CDR3 is 15 residues long. Germline V gives CDR1 SGHTA, CDR2 FQGNSA. V gave up 4 bases and J gave up 5 bases; unmatched junction bases: 7. In nucleotides, the CDR3 is TGTGCCAGCAGCTCCCGAGCGGGAGGGGGGGAGACCCAGTACTTC. This gives the protein CASSSRAGGGETQYF.

This clone has just a few counts. The CDR3 spells CASSLGQGAFEQYF. CDR3 sequence (DNA): TGTGCCAGCAGCTTGGGACAGGGGGCGTTCGAGCAGTACTTC. The rearrangement links TRBV7-8 to TRBJ2-7; 12 positions match TRBD1. Trimming took 3 bases from V and 6 from J; bases not matched to a gene: 3. This CDR3 is built from 14 residues. Germline V gene lookup returns CDR1 SGHVS and CDR2 FQNEAQ.

The genes are TRBV4-3 and TRBJ2-1, with no clear D. Germline values: CDR1 LGHNA, CDR2 YSLEER. This CDR3 has 15 amino acids. Trimming removed 2 bases from V and 0 bases from J, with 8 bases in between. The CDR3 nucleotides read TGCGCCAGCAGCCAACAATACAGCTCCTACAATGAGCAGTTCTTC. Translating gives CASSQQYSSYNEQFF.

The chain employs TRBV23-1 and TRBJ2-7; 7 bases fit TRBD2. TRBV23-1 is sorted into the ORF group, with uncertain function. Trimming removed 6 bases from V and 3 bases from J; junction bases left unmatched: 8. The length of the CDR3 is 14 residues. The CDR3 DNA follows: TGCGCCAGCAGCGACGGGGGGTTGCACTACGAGCAGTACTTC. Protein product: CASSDGGLHYEQYF.

The rearrangement uses TRBV18 and TRBJ1-2; TRBD1 might be the D (5 bases). The CDR3 is 12 residues long. The germline V gene has CDR1 KGHSH and CDR2 LQKENI. V was shortened by 6 bases and J by 5 bases, with 10 bases between the two germline ends. The CDR3 nucleotides are TGTGCCAGCTCTTTTCAGGGATATGGCTACACCTTC. It encodes CASSFQGYGYTF.

The chain uses TRBV6-1 and TRBJ1-5, with a tentative D call TRBD1 (5 bases). Germline V gene lookup returns CDR1 MNHNS and CDR2 SASEGT. Between the trimmed V and J ends, which lost 5 bases and 5 bases, there was a span of 16 bases. This CDR3 is 15 amino acids long. CDR3 sequence reads: CASSRYQGGDQPQHF. The CDR3 coding sequence is TGTGCCAGCAGTAGGTATCAGGGAGGGGATCAGCCCCAGCATTTT.

This rearrangement joins TRBV19 to TRBJ2-1; 9 positions agree with TRBD2. The CDR3 length is 15 residues. The germline V gene has CDR1 LNHDA and CDR2 SQIVND (reference sequence). The junction had 6 bases not matched to a gene; V was cut back by 3 bases and J by 6 bases. Written as DNA, the CDR3 is TGTGCCAGTAGTATCCTACTAGCGGGTGGCAATGAGCAGTTCTTC. Residues: CASSILLAGGNEQFF.